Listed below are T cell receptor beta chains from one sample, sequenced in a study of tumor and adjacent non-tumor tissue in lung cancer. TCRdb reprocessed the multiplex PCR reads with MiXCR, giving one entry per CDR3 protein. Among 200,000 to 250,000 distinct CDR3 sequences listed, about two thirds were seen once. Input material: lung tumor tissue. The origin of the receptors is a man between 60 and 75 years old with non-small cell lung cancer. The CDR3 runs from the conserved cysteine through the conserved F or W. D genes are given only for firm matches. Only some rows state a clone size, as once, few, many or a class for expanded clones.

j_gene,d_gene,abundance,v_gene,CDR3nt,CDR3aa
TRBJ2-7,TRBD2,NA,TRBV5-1,TGCGCCAGCAGCTTGGCCTCGGCTAGCGGGATCTCCTACGAGCAGTACTTC,CASSLASASGISYEQYF
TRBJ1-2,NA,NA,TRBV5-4,TGTGCCAGCAGCTTGAACCAGGATGGAGATGACTACACCTTC,CASSLNQDGDDYTF
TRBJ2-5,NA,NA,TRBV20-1,TGCAGTGCTAGAGTTGGGGGTACCATCCAAGAGACCCATTACTTC,CSARVGGTIQETHYF
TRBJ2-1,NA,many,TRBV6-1,TGTGCCAGCGCGGCGCGGGGGCGTAATGAGCAGTTCTTC,CASAARGRNEQFF
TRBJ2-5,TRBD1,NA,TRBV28,TGTGCCAGCAGTTATCGGACAGGGCGAGGGACCCAGTACTTC,CASSYRTGRGTQYF
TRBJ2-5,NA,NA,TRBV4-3,TGCGCCAGCAACCTTTTCCCCCAGGGGAAAGAGACCCAGTACTTC,CASNLFPQGKETQYF
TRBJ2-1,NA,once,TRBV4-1,TGCGCCAGCAGCCAACCCATAGCGTACAATGAGCAGTTCTTC,CASSQPIAYNEQFF
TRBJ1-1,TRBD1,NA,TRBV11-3,TGTGCCAACAGCTACGACAGGGAAGGCAGTGCTTTCTTT,CANSYDREGSAFF
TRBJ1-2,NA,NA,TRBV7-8,TGTGCCAGCAGGAGGAAGGTAGAGATAGGCGAGGAAGGCTGCACCTTC,CASRRKVEIGEEGCTF
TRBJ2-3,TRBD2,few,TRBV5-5,TGTGCCAGCAGCTTGTCGCTAGCGGTGACATATACACATTATTTT,CASSLSLAVTYTHYF
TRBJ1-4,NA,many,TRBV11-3,TGTGCCAGCAGCGCCACCGGGACCGAGCATGAAAAACTGTTTTTT,CASSATGTEHEKLFF
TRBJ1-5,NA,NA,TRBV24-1,TGTGTCACCGCGGGGACTAGTGGCAATCAGCCCCAGCATTTC,CVTAGTSGNQPQHF
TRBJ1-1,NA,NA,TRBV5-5,TGTGCCAGCAGCTTGGGACAGGCTGACACTGAATCCTTCTTT,CASSLGQADTESFF
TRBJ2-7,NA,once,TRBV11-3,TGTGCCAGCAGTTTAGTCAGCTCCACCGTCGAGCAGTACTTC,CASSLVSSTVEQYF
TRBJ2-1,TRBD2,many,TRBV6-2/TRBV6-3,TGTGCCAGCAGTTACTCGACTAGCGGGAACAATGAGCAGTTCTTC,CASSYSTSGNNEQFF
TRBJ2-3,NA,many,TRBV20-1,TGCAGTGCTACCCCCTTTAGGGATACGCAGTATTTT,CSATPFRDTQYF
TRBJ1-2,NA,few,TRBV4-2,TGTGCCAGCAGCCAAGCCACAGCTGAGGGCTATGGCTACACCTTC,CASSQATAEGYGYTF
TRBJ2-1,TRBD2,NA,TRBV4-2,TGTACCAGCAGCCAAGAAGGGACTAGTGCCTACGAGCAGTCCTTC,CTSSQEGTSAYEQSF
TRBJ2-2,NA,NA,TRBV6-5,TGTGCCAACAGTTTGCGGTTCGAGCGTAACGGGGAGCTGTTTTTT,CANSLRFERNGELFF
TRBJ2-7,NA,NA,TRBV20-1,TGCAGCGAGAATGGACAGTTCTCCTACGGGCAGTACTTC,CSENGQFSYGQYF
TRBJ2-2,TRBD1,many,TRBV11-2,TGTGCCAGCAGCTTGGGGGACAGGCGAACCGGGGAGCTGTTTTTT,CASSLGDRRTGELFF
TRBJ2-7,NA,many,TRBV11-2,TGTGCCAGCAGCTTAGAGTACTCCTACGAGCAGTACTTC,CASSLEYSYEQYF
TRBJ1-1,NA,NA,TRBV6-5,TGTGCCAGCAGTTCGTGCAAATACAGGGTGAACACTGAAGCTTTCTTT,CASSSCKYRVNTEAFF
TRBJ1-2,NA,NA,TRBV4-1,TGCACCGACAGCCAAGGCCGGGGACCTAACTATGGCTACACCTTC,CTDSQGRGPNYGYTF
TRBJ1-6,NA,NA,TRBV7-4,TGTGCCAGCAGCACACGACACGGAAGGTCACCCCTCCACTTT,CASSTRHGRSPLHF
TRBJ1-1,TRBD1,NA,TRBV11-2,TGTGCCAGCCCCTGGGCTGGGACAGGGGCCTGGAACACTGAAGCTTTCTTT,CASPWAGTGAWNTEAFF
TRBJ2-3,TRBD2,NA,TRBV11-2,TGTGCCAGCAGCTTGGGGACTAGATCGCCAGATAGGAGGTATTTT,CASSLGTRSPDRRYF
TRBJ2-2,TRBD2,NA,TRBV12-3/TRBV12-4,TGTGTCAGCAGTTTACTAGCGGGGTTTGGGGAGCTGTTTTTT,CVSSLLAGFGELFF
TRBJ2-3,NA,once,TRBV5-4,TGTGCCAGCAGCTTGTCTCTAGATATGCAGTGTTTT,CASSLSLDMQCF
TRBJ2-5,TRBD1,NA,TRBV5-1,TGCGCCAGCATCTTGGGACAGGGGGAGACCCAGTACTTC,CASILGQGETQYF
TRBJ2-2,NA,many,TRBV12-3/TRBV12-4,TGTGCCAGCATCCCAAGTGGGTACGGGGAGCTGTTTTTT,CASIPSGYGELFF
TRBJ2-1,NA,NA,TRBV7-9,TGTGCCAGCAGCCCACTGGCGCAACACAATGAGAAGTTCTTC,CASSPLAQHNEKFF
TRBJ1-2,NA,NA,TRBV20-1,TGCAGTGCTGGCTCATGGGGGCGAAATGGCTACACCTTC,CSAGSWGRNGYTF
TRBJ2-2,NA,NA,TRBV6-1,TGTGCCAGATGTGTCGAAGGCCCGAACACCGGGGAGCTGTTTTTT,CARCVEGPNTGELFF
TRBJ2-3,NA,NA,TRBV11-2,TGTGCCATCAGCTTAGTGGGGGGGCGCGGGGGCAATCAGATAGATACGCAGTATTTT,CAISLVGGRGGNQIDTQYF
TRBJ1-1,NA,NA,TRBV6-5,TGTCCCAGCAGTTACTCGATAACCAGCCGGGGTAGTACTGAAGCTTTCTTT,CPSSYSITSRGSTEAFF
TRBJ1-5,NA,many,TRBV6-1,TGTGCCAGCAGGATTGACGTGGTCCAGCCCCAGCATTTT,CASRIDVVQPQHF
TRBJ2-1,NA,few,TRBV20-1,TGCAGTGCTACCGGGGCAGGGGCGGGGCCCTCCTACAATGAGCAGTTCTTC,CSATGAGAGPSYNEQFF
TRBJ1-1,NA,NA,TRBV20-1,TGCAGTGCTATAGTTCAGGGGAATAGCCCTGAAGCTTTCTTT,CSAIVQGNSPEAFF
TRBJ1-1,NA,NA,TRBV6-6,TGTGCCTGCAGTCCCGTCTGGGAGAACACTGAAGCTTTCTTT,CACSPVWENTEAFF
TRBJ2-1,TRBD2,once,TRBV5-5,TGTGCCAGGAGCGAAAGCGGGATGAACAATGAGCAGTTCTTC,CARSESGMNNEQFF
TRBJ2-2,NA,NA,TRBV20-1,TGCAGTGCTAGACATGCTAGGGCCGGGGAGCTGATTTTT,CSARHARAGELIF
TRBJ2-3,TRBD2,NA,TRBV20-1,TGCAGTGTCCCGACTAGCGGGAGCTTATCTAGCTCAGATACCCAGTATTTT,CSVPTSGSLSSSDTQYF
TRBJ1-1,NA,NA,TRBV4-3,TGCGCCTGCAGCCTCGTCGAGAACACTGAAGCTTTCTTT,CACSLVENTEAFF
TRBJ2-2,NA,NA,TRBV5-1,TGCACCAGCAGCCCGCGGCCGCCCCCCAACACCGGGGAGCTGTTTTTT,CTSSPRPPPNTGELFF
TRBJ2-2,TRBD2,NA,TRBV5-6,TGTACCAGCAGCTCCACTACGACTAGCGGGAGAACAGGGGAGCTGTTTTTT,CTSSSTTTSGRTGELFF
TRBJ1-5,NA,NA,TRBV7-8,TGTGCCAACAGCTTAGGCACGCCGAACAATCAGCCCAAGCATTTT,CANSLGTPNNQPKHF
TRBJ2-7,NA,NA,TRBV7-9,TGTGCCAGCGTCCCGACAGTCCCCTACGAGCAGTACTTC,CASVPTVPYEQYF
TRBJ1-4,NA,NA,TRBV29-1,TGCAGCGTTGAAGATGAGACAGCATATGAAAAACTGTTTTTT,CSVEDETAYEKLFF
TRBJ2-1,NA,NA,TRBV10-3,TGTGCCAGCCACGGGGCTTCAAATGAGCAGTTCTTC,CASHGASNEQFF
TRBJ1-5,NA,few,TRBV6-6,TGTGCCAGCAAAATAACAAGGGGGGAGCACCAGCATTTT,CASKITRGEHQHF
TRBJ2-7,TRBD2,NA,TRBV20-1,TGCAGTACGGATCCTAGCGGGGGGGCTTACGAGCAGTACTTC,CSTDPSGGAYEQYF
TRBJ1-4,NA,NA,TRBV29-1,TGCAGTGTTGGGAAAGAAAAACTGTTTTTT,CSVGKEKLFF
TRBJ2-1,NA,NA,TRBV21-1,TGTGCCGGCTCCCCGGGGAAGGGGCCAGATGAGCAGTTCTTC,CAGSPGKGPDEQFF